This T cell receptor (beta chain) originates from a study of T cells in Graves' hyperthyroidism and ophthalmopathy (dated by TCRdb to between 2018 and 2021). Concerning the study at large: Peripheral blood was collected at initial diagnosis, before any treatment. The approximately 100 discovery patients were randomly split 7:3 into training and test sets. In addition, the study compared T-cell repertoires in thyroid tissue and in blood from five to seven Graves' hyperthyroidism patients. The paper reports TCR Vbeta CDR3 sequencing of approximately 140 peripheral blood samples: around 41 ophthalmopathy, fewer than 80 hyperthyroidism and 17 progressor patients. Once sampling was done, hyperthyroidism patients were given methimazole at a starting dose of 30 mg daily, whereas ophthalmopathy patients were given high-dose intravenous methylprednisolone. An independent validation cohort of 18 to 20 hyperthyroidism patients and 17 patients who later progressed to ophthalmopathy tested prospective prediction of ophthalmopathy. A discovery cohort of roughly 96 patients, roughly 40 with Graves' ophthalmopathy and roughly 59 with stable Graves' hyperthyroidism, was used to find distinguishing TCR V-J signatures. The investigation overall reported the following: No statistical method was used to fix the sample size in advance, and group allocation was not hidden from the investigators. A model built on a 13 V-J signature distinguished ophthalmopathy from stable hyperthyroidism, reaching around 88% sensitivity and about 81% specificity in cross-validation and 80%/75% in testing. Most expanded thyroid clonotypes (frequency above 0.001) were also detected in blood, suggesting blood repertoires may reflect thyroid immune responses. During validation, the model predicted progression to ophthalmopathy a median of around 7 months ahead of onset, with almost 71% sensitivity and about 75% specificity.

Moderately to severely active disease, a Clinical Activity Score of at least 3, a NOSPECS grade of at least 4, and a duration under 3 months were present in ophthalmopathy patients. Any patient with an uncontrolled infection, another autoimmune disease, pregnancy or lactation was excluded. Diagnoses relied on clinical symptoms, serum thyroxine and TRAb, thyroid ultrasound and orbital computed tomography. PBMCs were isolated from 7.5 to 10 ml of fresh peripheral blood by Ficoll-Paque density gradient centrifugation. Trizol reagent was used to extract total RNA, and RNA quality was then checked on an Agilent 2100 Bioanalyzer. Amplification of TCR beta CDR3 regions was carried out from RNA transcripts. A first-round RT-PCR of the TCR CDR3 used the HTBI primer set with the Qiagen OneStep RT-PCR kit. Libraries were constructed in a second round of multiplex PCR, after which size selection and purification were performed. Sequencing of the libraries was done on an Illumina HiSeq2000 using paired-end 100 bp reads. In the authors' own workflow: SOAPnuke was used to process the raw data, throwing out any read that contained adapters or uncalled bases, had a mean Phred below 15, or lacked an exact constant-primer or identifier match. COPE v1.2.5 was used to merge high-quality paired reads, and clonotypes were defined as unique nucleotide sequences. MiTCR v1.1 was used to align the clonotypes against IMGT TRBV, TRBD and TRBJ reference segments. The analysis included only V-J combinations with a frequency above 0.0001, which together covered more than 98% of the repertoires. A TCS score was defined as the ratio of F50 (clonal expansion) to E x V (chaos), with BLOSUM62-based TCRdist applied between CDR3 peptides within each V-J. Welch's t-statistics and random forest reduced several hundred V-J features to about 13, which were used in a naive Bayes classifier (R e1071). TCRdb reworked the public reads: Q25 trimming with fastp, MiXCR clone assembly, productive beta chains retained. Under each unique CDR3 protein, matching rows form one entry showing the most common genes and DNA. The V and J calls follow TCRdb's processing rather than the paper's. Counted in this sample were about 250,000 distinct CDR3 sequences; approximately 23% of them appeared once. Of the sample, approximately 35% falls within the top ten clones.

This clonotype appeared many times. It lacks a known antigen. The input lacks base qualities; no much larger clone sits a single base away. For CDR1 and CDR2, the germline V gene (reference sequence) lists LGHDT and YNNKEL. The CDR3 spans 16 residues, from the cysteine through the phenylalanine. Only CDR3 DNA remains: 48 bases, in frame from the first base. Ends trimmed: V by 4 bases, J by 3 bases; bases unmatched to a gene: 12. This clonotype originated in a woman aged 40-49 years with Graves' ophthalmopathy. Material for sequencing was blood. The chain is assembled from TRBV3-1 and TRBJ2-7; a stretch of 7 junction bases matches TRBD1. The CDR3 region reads CASSPLPRTGHYEQYF. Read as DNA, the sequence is TGTGCCAGCAGCCCGCTCCCCAGGACAGGCCACTACGAGCAGTACTTC.